This passage covers 4 T cell receptor beta chains from one sample sequenced in a study of human T cells and chemical hapten exposure (dated by TCRdb to 2020 to 2023). The library relied on RACE. Reads for this sample came from a NextSeq 500. The raw public reads went through TCRdb reprocessing: fastp at Q25, MiXCR clone calling, in-frame beta chains kept. Rows with one shared CDR3 protein collapse into an entry with the most common genes and DNA. This sample lists about 97,000 distinct CDR3 sequences; roughly a quarter were detected once. Jointly, the top ten make up about a tenth of the sample. Per the publication, the time point label means: patch test 3, about 24 weeks after DPC sensitization. According to the study, the label for this sample's treatment or condition signals: therapeutic diphenylcyclopropenone sensitization with weekly scalp DPC. The source was whole blood, collected in connection with sensitization to the hapten diphenylcyclopropenone (DPC). The source of these receptors is a man in his forties with alopecia areata. Some clones in this sample may be carry-over from other donors' samples.

This clonotype was detected a few times. This rearrangement joins TRBV10-3 to TRBJ1-3; unclear D gene. The CDR3 is 14 amino acids. The germline V gene encodes CDR1 ENHRY and CDR2 SYGVKD. V lost 3 bases and J 0 bases, leaving 6 bases between the germline ends. CDR3 amino acids: CAISEGSSGNTIYF. The CDR3 DNA reads TGTGCCATCAGTGAAGGCAGCTCTGGAAACACCATATATTTT.

This clonotype occurred a few times. The chain employs TRBV20-1 and TRBJ2-6, with D tentatively TRBD1 or TRBD2 (5 bases each). Trimming shortened V by 6 bases and J by 0 bases, and 18 bases separated the two germline ends. The CDR3 has 17 amino acids. The V gene's germline CDR1 is DFQATT and CDR2 SNEGSKA (reference sequence). CDR3 coding DNA: TGCAGTGCCCGGGGAGCAGGGTTAAGCTCTGGGGCCAACGTCCTGACTTTC. It translates to CSARGAGLSSGANVLTF.

J is TRBJ2-1 and V is TRBV5-1; the D gene is possibly TRBD2 (5 bases). Germline CDR1 reads SGHRS; CDR2 reads YFSETQ. With 0 bases removed from V and 9 bases from J, the gap between germline ends came to 10 bases. The CDR3 is made up of 13 amino acids. CDR3 in amino acids: CASSLVWESEQFF. The DNA for the CDR3 is TGCGCCAGCAGCTTGGTCTGGGAGAGTGAGCAGTTCTTC.

This clonotype was seen more than once but under ten times. The rearrangement uses TRBV2 and TRBJ1-6; 7 bases line up with TRBD1. Looked up from germline, CDR1 is SNHLY and CDR2 is FYNNEI. After removal of 6 bases from V and 10 bases from J, the junction contained 6 bases not matched to a gene. The CDR3 runs to 13 residues. The CDR3 DNA reads TGTGCCAGCAGCGAGGGGGCGAGGTCACCCCTCCACTTT. This codes for CASSEGARSPLHF.